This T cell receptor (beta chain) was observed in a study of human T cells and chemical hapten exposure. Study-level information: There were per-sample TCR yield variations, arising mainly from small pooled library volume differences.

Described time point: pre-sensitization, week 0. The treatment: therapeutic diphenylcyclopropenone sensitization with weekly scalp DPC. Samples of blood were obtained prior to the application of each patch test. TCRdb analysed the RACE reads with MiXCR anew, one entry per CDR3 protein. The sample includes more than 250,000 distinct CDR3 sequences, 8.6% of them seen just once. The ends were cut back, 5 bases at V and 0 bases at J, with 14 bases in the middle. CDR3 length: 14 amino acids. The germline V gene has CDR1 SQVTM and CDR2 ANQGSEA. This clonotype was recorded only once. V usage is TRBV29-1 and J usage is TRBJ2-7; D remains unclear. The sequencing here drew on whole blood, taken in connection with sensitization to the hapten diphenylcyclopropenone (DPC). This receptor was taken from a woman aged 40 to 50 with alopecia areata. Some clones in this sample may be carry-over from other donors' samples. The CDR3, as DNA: TGCAGCGTTTCCAAATCTAGTAGCTCCTACGAGCAGTACTTC. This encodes CSVSKSSSSYEQYF.